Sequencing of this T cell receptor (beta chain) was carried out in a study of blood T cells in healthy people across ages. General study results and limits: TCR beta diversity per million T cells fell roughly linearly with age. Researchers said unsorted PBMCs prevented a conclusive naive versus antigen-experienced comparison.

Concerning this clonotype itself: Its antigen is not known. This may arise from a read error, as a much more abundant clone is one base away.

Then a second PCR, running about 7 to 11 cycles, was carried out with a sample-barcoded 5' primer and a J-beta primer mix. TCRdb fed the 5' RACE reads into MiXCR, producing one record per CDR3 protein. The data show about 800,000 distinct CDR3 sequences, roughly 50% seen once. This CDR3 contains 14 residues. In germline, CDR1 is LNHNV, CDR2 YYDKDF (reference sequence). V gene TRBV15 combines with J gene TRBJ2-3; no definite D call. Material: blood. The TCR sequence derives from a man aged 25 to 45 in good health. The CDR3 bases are TGTGTCACCAGCAGCATTCCCCTCACAGATACGCAGTATTTT. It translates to CVTSSIPLTDTQYF.